Listed here are 7 T cell receptor beta chains from one sample, sequenced in a study of T cell repertoires in cytomegalovirus infection. TCRdb analysed the reads with MiXCR anew, one entry per CDR3 protein. The sample shows roughly 920,000 distinct CDR3 sequences, about a third of them seen only once. No cognate antigen is known for these TCRs. Sample: cultured CD8+ T cells from PBMCs, taken from culture after CMV antigen stimulation. These receptors all stem from a human donor in good health (CMV status not recorded). Some clones in this sample may be carry-over from other donors' samples.

This clonotype occurred once. V and J are TRBV12-3 or TRBV12-4 and TRBJ1-4; D remains ambiguous. The CDR3 is 14 residues long. Trimming pared 3 bases from V and 7 bases from J, leaving 12 bases between. CDR3 sequence reads: CASSFGGSREKLFF. In DNA form, the CDR3 reads TGTGCCAGCAGTTTTGGAGGATCGCGTGAAAAACTGTTTTTT.

CDR3 amino acids: CATQKWTGGAGMYNEQFF. For the CDR3, the DNA is TGCGCCACCCAAAAGTGGACAGGGGGCGCGGGAATGTACAATGAGCAGTTCTTC. The chain has TRBV5-1 and TRBJ2-1; 11 bases map to TRBD1. V lost 9 bases and J lost 4; bases outside the gene matches: 18. Germline V gene sequence: CDR1 SGHRS, CDR2 YFSETQ. The CDR3 is 18 amino acids.

This chain joins TRBV6-2 or TRBV6-3 and TRBJ2-7, with D tentatively TRBD1 (6 bases). Germline-derived CDR1 and CDR2 are MNHEY and SVGEGT. This CDR3 region has 14 residues. Trimming left V 6 bases short and J 7 bases short, with 19 bases between. CDR3 nucleotide sequence: TGTGCCAGCAGCCCAGGGGCGTCCTTAGGGGAGCAGTACGTC. This codes for CASSPGASLGEQYV.

The rearrangement joins TRBV5-4 to TRBJ2-5; 8 bases line up with TRBD1. Unmatched junction bases numbered 2, after V lost 6 bases and J lost 4 bases. This CDR3 is 12 amino acids long. Germline CDR1 SGHNT, CDR2 YYREEE (reference sequence). The CDR3 reads CASTDRGETQYF. CDR3 bases: TGTGCCAGCACCGACAGGGGAGAGACCCAGTACTTC. Full variable domain (rest looked up from reference TRBV5-4 and TRBJ2-5): ETGVTQSPTHLIKTRGQQVTLRCSSQSGHNTVSWYQQALGQGPQFIFQYYREEENGRGNFPPRFSGLQFPNYSSELNVNALELDDSALYLCASTDRGETQYFGPGTRLLVL.

The V and J genes are TRBV20-1 and TRBJ2-1; 9 nucleotides align to TRBD2. Trimming at V came to 4 bases and at J to 8 bases, leaving 12 bases not matched to a gene. CDR1 is DFQATT, CDR2 SNEGSKA, per germline (reference sequence). The CDR3 is 15 amino acids. This CDR3 reads CSAIDWTSDDDEQFF. CDR3 coding DNA: TGCAGTGCTATAGACTGGACTAGCGACGACGATGAGCAGTTCTTC.

This clonotype was counted a single time. CDR3 protein: CASSQETGTMNTEAFF. The CDR3 DNA reads as TGCGCCAGCAGCCAAGAAACAGGGACTATGAACACTGAAGCTTTCTTT. V is TRBV4-1 and J is TRBJ1-1; D perhaps matches TRBD1 (6 bases). This CDR3 has 16 amino acids. V shed 0 bases and J shed 0 bases, with 11 bases lying between them. From germline, CDR1 is MGHRA and CDR2 YSYEKL.

The V gene is TRBV12-3 or TRBV12-4, the J gene TRBJ2-7; D perhaps matches TRBD1 (6 bases). This CDR3 has 16 amino acids. The ends were cut back, 5 bases at V and 3 bases at J, with 20 bases in the middle. CDR3 bases: TGTGCCAGCAGTGAGGGGGACACCCGCCGGGTCTACGAGCAGTACTTC. Its protein is CASSEGDTRRVYEQYF.